These 15 T cell receptor beta chains were all obtained from the same sample, sequenced in a study of blood T cell repertoires in COVID-19. Clones were sequenced by immunoSEQ multiplex PCR, and TCRdb holds only the in-frame ones, with some missing. This table holds about 300,000 clones, roughly nine tenths found once. Sequencing used PBMCs or T cells enriched from blood (not recorded which). These receptors were obtained from a man between 60 and 75 years old who had recovered from COVID-19.

V gene TRBV4-1 combines with J gene TRBJ2-1; 11 bases line up with TRBD2. The CDR3 is 15 residues long. Per germline, CDR1 MGHRA and CDR2 YSYEKL. After removal of 5 bases from V and 4 bases from J, the junction contained 4 bases not matched to a gene. The chain's CDR3 is CASSVTSGSYNEQFF. The CDR3 DNA reads TGCGCCAGCAGCGTTACTAGCGGGAGTTACAATGAGCAGTTCTTC.

This chain joins TRBV24-1 and TRBJ1-1; D possibly corresponds to TRBD1 (5 bases). V lost 3 bases and J lost 1, with 14 bases in between. The germline gives CDR1 KGHDR, CDR2 SFDVKD. The length of the CDR3 is 16 residues. The CDR3 DNA reads TGTGCCACCAGTGATAGTAGGGGTTTGGCGAACACTGAAGCTTTCTTT. Protein sequence: CATSDSRGLANTEAFF.

About this clone: Additional DNA sequences in this sample encode the identical CDR3. The rearrangement joins TRBV5-1 to TRBJ1-1; D gene unclear. This CDR3 has 14 amino acids. Trimming shortened V by 0 bases and J by 1 base, and 7 bases separated the two germline ends. Germline V gene lookup returns CDR1 SGHRS and CDR2 YFSETQ. CDR3 nucleotide sequence: TGCGCCAGCAGCTTGGACAGTCCGAACACTGAAGCTTTCTTT. Translation gives CASSLDSPNTEAFF.

The chain is built from TRBV28 and TRBJ1-1; the D gene is possibly TRBD1 (5 bases). The CDR3 runs to 15 residues. Trimming pared 5 bases from V and 5 bases from J, leaving 18 bases between. CDR1 and CDR2 (germline): MDHEN, SYDVKM. The CDR3 spells CASSTGGRSWTEAFF. The CDR3 DNA reads TGTGCCAGCAGTACGGGGGGGAGGTCTTGGACTGAAGCTTTCTTT. The whole variable domain, filled in from reference TRBV28 and TRBJ1-1, reads DVKVTQSSRYLVKRTGEKVFLECVQDMDHENMFWYRQDPGLGLRLIYFSYDVKMKEKGDIPEGYSVSREKKERFSLILESASTNQTSMYLCASSTGGRSWTEAFFGQGTRLTVV.

In its sample, this clone was seen once. The rearrangement uses TRBV7-2 and TRBJ2-3, with D maybe TRBD2 (5 bases). The CDR3 spans 14 residues. CDR1 is SGHTA, CDR2 FQGNSA, per germline. V lost 3 bases and J 6 bases, leaving 13 bases between the germline ends. The CDR3 coding sequence is TGTGCCAGCAGCTTTGGCCAGCGGTGGGATACGCAGTATTTT. This sequence encodes CASSFGQRWDTQYF.

This sequence joins TRBV5-1 and TRBJ2-5; D remains unclear. Trimming shortened V by 0 bases and J by 5 bases, and 14 bases separated the two germline ends. The CDR3 totals 15 residues. Germline loops: CDR1 SGHRS, CDR2 YFSETQ. The CDR3 reads CASSLAQNDWETQYF. CDR3 in DNA: TGCGCCAGCAGCTTGGCGCAGAATGACTGGGAGACCCAGTACTTC.

This clone occurred once. The chain uses TRBV11-2 and TRBJ2-7; 11 nucleotides match TRBD2. Germline V gene sequence: CDR1 SGHAT, CDR2 FQNNGV. CDR3 length equals 15 residues. After removal of 5 bases from V and 2 bases from J, the junction contained 5 bases not matched to a gene. The CDR3 coding sequence is TGTGCCAGCAGCGGGGGACTAGCGGATACCTACGAGCAGTACTTC. This translates into CASSGGLADTYEQYF. Complete variable domain (other parts from reference TRBV11-2 and TRBJ2-7): EAGVAQSPRYKIIEKRQSVAFWCNPISGHATLYWYQQILGQGPKLLIQFQNNGVVDDSQLPKDRFSAERLKGVDSTLKIQPAKLEDSAVYLCASSGGLADTYEQYFGPGTRLTVT.

This clone occurred once. The chain carries TRBV18 and TRBJ2-3, with no clear D. Germline V CDR1 and CDR2: KGHSH, LQKENI. Trimming stripped 0 bases from V and 0 bases from J, with 10 bases between. CDR3 length: 16 amino acids. The DNA of the CDR3 is TGTGCCAGCTCACCACCGGAAACAGCTAGCACAGATACGCAGTATTTT. Encoded protein: CASSPPETASTDTQYF.

The J gene is TRBJ1-5, the V gene TRBV29-1; 7 positions agree with TRBD1. CDR1 is SQVTM, CDR2 ANQGSEA, per germline. The CDR3 covers 15 residues. J lost 5 bases, V lost 4 bases, and 11 bases had no gene match. DNA of the CDR3: TGCAGCGTTGCGTTCGGGACAGCAGGGGATCAGCCCCAGCATTTT. This translates into CSVAFGTAGDQPQHF.

The chain combines TRBV24-1 with TRBJ2-7; TRBD2 agrees at 10 bases. Germline V gene sequence: CDR1 KGHDR, CDR2 SFDVKD. Trimming cost V 6 bases and J 0 bases; bases outside gene matches: 4. This CDR3 is 15 amino acids long. CDR3 DNA sequence: TGTGCCACCAGTACTAGCGGGAACCCCTCCTACGAGCAGTACTTC. Protein product: CATSTSGNPSYEQYF.

The V and J genes are TRBV7-9 and TRBJ2-3, with 9 nucleotides matching TRBD2. Germline CDR1 and CDR2: SEHNR and FQNEAQ (reference sequence). V lost 5 bases, J lost 6 bases, and 21 bases stayed unmatched. This CDR3 is 19 amino acids long. CDR3 in amino acids: CASSRLIGSSVSGSDTQYF. The CDR3 DNA follows: TGTGCCAGCAGCCGACTGATCGGATCGTCCGTTAGCGGGAGTGATACGCAGTATTTT.

The chain joins TRBV18 to TRBJ1-1; TRBD1 might be the D (5 bases). V dropped 4 bases and J dropped 5 bases, with 11 bases sitting between them. Germline V gene sequence: CDR1 KGHSH, CDR2 LQKENI. The CDR3 length is 13 residues. Here the CDR3 DNA reads TGTGCCAGCTCACTTAACAGGCGAACTGAAGCTTTCTTT. Translation gives CASSLNRRTEAFF.

V gene TRBV6-6 combines with J gene TRBJ1-2, with 7 positions matching TRBD1. Germline values: CDR1 MNHNY, CDR2 SVGAGI (reference sequence). V dropped 4 bases and J dropped 7; count of bases not matched to a gene: 12. The CDR3 covers 15 residues. The CDR3: CASSSTTGTTTGYTF. The DNA for the CDR3 is TGTGCCAGCAGTTCTACGACAGGGACAACAACTGGCTACACCTTC.

By frequency in the sample, this clone is medium-sized. J is TRBJ2-1 and V is TRBV6-4; 9 bases are a match to TRBD2. CDR1 and CDR2 from the germline V gene are MRHNA and SNTAGT. The ends lost 0 bases at V and 8 bases at J; junction bases unmatched: 5. The CDR3 runs 15 residues. CDR3 nucleotide sequence: TGTGCCAGCAGTGACTCTAGCGGGAGTGTGGATGAGCAGTTCTTC. Translation gives CASSDSSGSVDEQFF.

The chain has TRBV7-8 and TRBJ2-3; a possible D gene is TRBD1 (5 bases). The V end was cut by 1 base, the J end by 5 bases, with 19 bases between. CDR3 length: 17 residues. Germline V gives CDR1 SGHVS, CDR2 FQNEAQ. The CDR3 DNA reads TGTGCCAGCAGCTTAGGGCCCAAGACAGTTTATGGAGATACGCAGTATTTT. Translating gives CASSLGPKTVYGDTQYF.